This TCR beta chain was recovered during a study of beta chain features in type 1 diabetes. Turning to the study itself: Patient and healthy donor groups were alike in age, gender and cell yields. Examined across all samples were around 110 million sorted cells. Points from the study as a whole: PCR might show a preference for shorter templates, equally across patients and controls. All four CD4+ subsets of Type 1 diabetes patients contained TCRB CDR3s that were moderately but significantly shorter. A cDNA-based sequencing approach could over-represent cells with high TCR expression.

The junction had 21 bases not matched to a gene; V was cut back by 5 bases and J by 6 bases. The CDR3 contains 19 residues. Per germline, CDR1 SGHVS and CDR2 FNYEAQ. Reverse transcribing all isolated RNA meant expressed TCRB transcripts were sequenced. Here immunoSEQ multiplex PCR was the method, and the copy in TCRdb shows in-frame clones only, minus some. The sample carries approximately 44,000 clones, about 66% recorded once. Comment on this clone: The antigen remains unidentified.

The specimen sequenced was Tregs from blood. V is TRBV7-6 and J is TRBJ1-2, with 10 bases aligning to TRBD1. The receptor was isolated from a woman in her late teens or twenties with type 1 diabetes. The CDR3 is CASSISSLRDRGKWNGYTF. In DNA form, the CDR3 reads TGTGCCAGCAGCATCTCGTCTCTCCGGGACAGGGGAAAGTGGAATGGCTACACCTTC.